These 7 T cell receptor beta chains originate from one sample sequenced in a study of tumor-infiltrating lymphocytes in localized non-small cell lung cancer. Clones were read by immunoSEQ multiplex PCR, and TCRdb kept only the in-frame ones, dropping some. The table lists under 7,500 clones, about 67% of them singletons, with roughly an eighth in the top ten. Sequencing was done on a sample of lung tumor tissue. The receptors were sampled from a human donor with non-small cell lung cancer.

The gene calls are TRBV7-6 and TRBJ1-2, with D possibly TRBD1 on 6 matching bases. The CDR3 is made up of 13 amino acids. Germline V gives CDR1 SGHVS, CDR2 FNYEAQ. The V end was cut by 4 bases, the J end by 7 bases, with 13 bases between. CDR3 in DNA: TGTGCCAGCAGCTCGCAACAGGGAAGTGGCTACACCTTC. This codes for CASSSQQGSGYTF.

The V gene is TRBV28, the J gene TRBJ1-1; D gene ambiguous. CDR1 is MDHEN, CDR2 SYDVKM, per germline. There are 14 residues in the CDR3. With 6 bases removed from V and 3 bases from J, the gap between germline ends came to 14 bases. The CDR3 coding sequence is TGTGCCAGCAGGGAATTAGCATGGGACACTGAAGCTTTCTTT. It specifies CASRELAWDTEAFF.

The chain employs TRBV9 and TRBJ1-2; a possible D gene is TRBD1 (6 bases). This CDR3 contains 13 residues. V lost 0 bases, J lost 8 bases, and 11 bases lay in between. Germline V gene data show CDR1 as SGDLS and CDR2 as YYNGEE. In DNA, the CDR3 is TGTGCCAGCAGCGTAGATGGGGGGCGCGGCTACACCTTC. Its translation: CASSVDGGRGYTF.

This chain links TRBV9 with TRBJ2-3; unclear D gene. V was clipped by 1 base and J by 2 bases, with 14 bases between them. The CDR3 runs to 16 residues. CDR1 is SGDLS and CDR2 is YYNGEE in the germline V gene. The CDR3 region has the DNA TGTGCCAGCAGCGTAAGTCCTGGGTCCCACACAGATACGCAGTATTTT. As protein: CASSVSPGSHTDTQYF.

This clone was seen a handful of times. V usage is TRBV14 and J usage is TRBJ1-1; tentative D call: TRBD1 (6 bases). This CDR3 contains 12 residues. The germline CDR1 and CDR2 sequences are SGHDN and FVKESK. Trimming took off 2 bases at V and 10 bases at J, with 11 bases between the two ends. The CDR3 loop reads CASSQHRVGAFF. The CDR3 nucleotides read TGTGCCAGCAGCCAACACAGGGTAGGAGCTTTCTTT.

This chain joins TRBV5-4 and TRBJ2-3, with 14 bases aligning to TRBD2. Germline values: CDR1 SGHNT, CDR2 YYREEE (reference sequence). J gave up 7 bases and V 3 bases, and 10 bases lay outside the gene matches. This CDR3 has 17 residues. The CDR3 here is CASSSGTSGSFAYTQYF. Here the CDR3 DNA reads TGTGCCAGCAGCTCCGGGACTAGCGGGAGTTTCGCGTATACGCAGTATTTT.

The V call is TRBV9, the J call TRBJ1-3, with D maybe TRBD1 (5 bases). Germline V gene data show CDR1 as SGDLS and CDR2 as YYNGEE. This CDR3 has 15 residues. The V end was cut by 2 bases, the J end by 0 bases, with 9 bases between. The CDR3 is CASSVQGYSGNTIYF. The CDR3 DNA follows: TGTGCCAGCAGCGTGCAGGGATACTCTGGAAACACCATATATTTT.